The sequence of this T cell receptor beta chain was determined in a study of CD8 T cells in Susac syndrome. The CDR3 covers 15 residues. Germline values: CDR1 SGHRS, CDR2 YFSETQ. J gave up 2 bases and V 4 bases, and 2 bases lay outside the gene matches. RNA totalling roughly 0.5 to 1 ug underwent reverse transcription with random hexamers. From the immunoSEQ multiplex PCR reads, TCRdb called clonotypes with MiXCR, one entry per CDR3 protein. The data contain more than 200,000 distinct CDR3 sequences, around nine tenths of them singletons. This chain connects TRBV5-1 to TRBJ2-1; 11 bases fit TRBD2. The sequence was obtained from a human donor with multiple sclerosis. Specimen: CD8+ T cells from PBMCs. The CDR3 loop is CASSTSGGTYNEQFF. The CDR3 DNA reads as TGCGCCAGCAGCACTAGCGGGGGCACCTACAATGAGCAGTTCTTC.